The 14 T cell receptor beta chains below were found in one sample sequenced in a study of shared clonotypes between healthy human individuals. TCRdb's table, derived via immunoSEQ multiplex PCR, lists solely in-frame clones and lacks some. Counted here are millions of clones, 90% to 95% occurring once; the ten biggest clones make up about 0.13%. The sequenced sample consisted of naive CD4+ T cells sorted from blood. Indicated subset: CD45RA+ positively selected. The source is a man between 18 and 35 years old in good health.

This chain links TRBV5-1 with TRBJ2-5, with D hard to call. This CDR3 is built from 13 residues. Germline values: CDR1 SGHRS, CDR2 YFSETQ. Trimming removed 1 base from V and 2 bases from J, with 6 bases in between. Here the CDR3 DNA reads TGCGCCAGCAGCTTGATGGAACAAGAGACCCAGTACTTC. It yields the protein CASSLMEQETQYF. Full variable domain (missing parts from reference TRBV5-1 and TRBJ2-5): KAGVTQTPRYLIKTRGQQVTLSCSPISGHRSVSWYQQTPGQGLQFLFEYFSETQRNKGNFPGRFSGRQFSNSRSEMNVSTLELGDSALYLCASSLMEQETQYFGPGTRLLVL.

This chain joins TRBV5-6 and TRBJ2-1; a weak D match, TRBD1 (6 bases). The length of the CDR3 is 16 residues. V was shortened by 0 bases and J by 8 bases, with 18 bases between the two germline ends. The germline CDR1 and CDR2 sequences are SGHDT and YYEEEE. The CDR3 spells CASSLEVGGYADEQFF. The CDR3 DNA sequence: TGTGCCAGCAGCTTGGAAGTTGGGGGCTACGCGGATGAGCAGTTCTTC.

On this clone itself: The same CDR3 arises from other DNA sequences in this sample as well. The CDR3 protein is CASSVRDSFTDTQYF. As DNA, the CDR3 is TGTGCCAGCAGCGTACGGGACAGCTTCACAGATACGCAGTATTTT. This chain joins TRBV9 and TRBJ2-3; TRBD1 agrees at 7 bases. V shed 1 base, J shed 2 bases, and the junction held 4 bases outside the gene matches. The CDR3 runs to 15 residues. Germline V gene lookup returns CDR1 SGDLS and CDR2 YYNGEE. The whole variable domain, filled in from reference TRBV9 and TRBJ2-3, reads DSGVTQTPKHLITATGQRVTLRCSPRSGDLSVYWYQQSLDQGLQFLIQYYNGEERAKGNILERFSAQQFPDLHSELNLSSLELGDSALYFCASSVRDSFTDTQYFGPGTRLTVL.

This chain connects TRBV7-2 to TRBJ2-7, with 7 bases matching TRBD2. This CDR3 has 13 residues. V lost 0 bases and J lost 7; bases outside the gene matches: 3. CDR1 SGHTA and CDR2 FQGNSA come from the germline V gene. For the CDR3, the DNA is TGTGCCAGCAGCTTAGCGGGAGCGGGGGAGCAGTACTTC. Translation gives CASSLAGAGEQYF.

V and J are TRBV6-1 and TRBJ2-1, with D perhaps TRBD1 or TRBD2 (5 bases each). CDR3 size: 14 residues. Germline V CDR1 and CDR2: MNHNS, SASEGT. V lost 6 bases and J lost 2, with 11 bases in between. The CDR3 nucleotides are TGTGCCAGCAGAAGGCAGGGACCCTACAATGAGCAGTTCTTC. It is translated as CASRRQGPYNEQFF.

The rearrangement joins TRBV7-2 to TRBJ1-2; unclear D gene. The germline V and J ends were trimmed by 5 bases and 8 bases, with 9 bases remaining between them. CDR1 is SGHTA, CDR2 FQGNSA, per germline. This CDR3 has 11 residues. This CDR3 reads CASSSGQGYTF. The CDR3, as DNA: TGTGCCAGCAGCAGTGGGCAAGGCTACACCTTC.

This chain joins TRBV6-5 and TRBJ2-2; 7 bases are a match to TRBD2. CDR1 MNHEY and CDR2 SVGAGI come from the germline V gene. V lost 3 bases to trimming and J lost 5 bases; unmatched junction nucleotides: 9. This CDR3 contains 16 residues. The CDR3 protein is CASSYRGGSGTGELFF. The CDR3 nucleotides are TGTGCCAGCAGTTATCGAGGCGGGAGTGGGACCGGGGAGCTGTTTTTT.

The chain couples TRBV18 to TRBJ2-5; D not resolved. Per germline, CDR1 KGHSH and CDR2 LQKENI. V shed 3 bases and J shed 1 base, with 9 bases lying between them. CDR3 size: 14 residues. This CDR3 is CASSPFSGQETQYF. For the CDR3, the DNA is TGTGCCAGCTCACCGTTCTCGGGCCAAGAGACCCAGTACTTC.

This chain joins TRBV18 and TRBJ1-5, with D tentatively TRBD1 (6 bases). V was trimmed by 5 bases and J by 1 base, leaving 9 bases between them. CDR3 length: 14 residues. Germline V gene lookup returns CDR1 KGHSH and CDR2 LQKENI. CDR3 in amino acids: CASSWTESNQPQHF. CDR3 DNA sequence: TGTGCCAGCTCATGGACAGAAAGCAATCAGCCCCAGCATTTT. Drawing the rest from reference TRBV18 and TRBJ1-5, the complete variable domain is NAGVMQNPRHLVRRRGQEARLRCSPMKGHSHVYWYRQLPEEGLKFMVYLQKENIIDESGMPKERFSAEFPKEGPSILRIQQVVRGDSAAYFCASSWTESNQPQHFGDGTRLSIL.

This clone has a single count. The chain combines TRBV14 with TRBJ2-3, with a possible D match to TRBD1 (5 bases). The V end was cut by 2 bases, the J end by 9 bases, with 12 bases between. The CDR3 loop spans 13 amino acids. From germline, CDR1 is SGHDN and CDR2 FVKESK. CDR3 amino acids: CASSQPSGYTQYF. The CDR3 coding sequence is TGTGCCAGCAGCCAACCCTCAGGGTACACGCAGTATTTT. The full variable domain, its missing parts supplied by reference TRBV14 and TRBJ2-3, is EAGVTQFPSHSVIEKGQTVTLRCDPISGHDNLYWYRRVMGKEIKFLLHFVKESKQDESGMPNNRFLAERTGGTYSTLKVQPAELEDSGVYFCASSQPSGYTQYFGPGTRLTVL.

V gene TRBV7-9 combines with J gene TRBJ2-4; D perhaps matches TRBD1 (5 bases). V was clipped by 5 bases and J by 2 bases, with 25 bases between them. Germline V gene data show CDR1 as SEHNR and CDR2 as FQNEAQ (reference sequence). This CDR3 contains 19 residues. CDR3 loop: CASSLRVGFSDGTKNIQYF. DNA for the CDR3: TGTGCCAGCAGCCTCAGGGTAGGCTTCTCGGATGGAACCAAAAACATTCAGTACTTC.

The CDR3 reads CASSNRQGADEQFF. DNA for the CDR3: TGTGCCAGCAGCAATCGACAGGGGGCTGATGAGCAGTTCTTC. The chain is built from TRBV14 and TRBJ2-1; TRBD1 matches 10 bases. J lost 8 bases, V lost 5 bases, and 6 bases had no gene match. CDR1 and CDR2 from the germline V gene are SGHDN and FVKESK. This CDR3 region has 14 residues.

Worth noting for this clone: The same CDR3 can be traced to other DNA sequences in this sample. The rearrangement uses TRBV28 and TRBJ2-7; D remains ambiguous. The CDR3 contains 13 residues. V was clipped by 5 bases and J by 2 bases, with 10 bases between them. Germline V CDR1 and CDR2: MDHEN, SYDVKM. CDR3 sequence reads: CASSPGTTYEQYF. CDR3 nucleotide sequence: TGTGCCAGCAGTCCCGGTACCACCTACGAGCAGTACTTC.

The genes are TRBV2 and TRBJ1-3; possible D gene TRBD1, 6 bases. From germline, CDR1 is SNHLY and CDR2 FYNNEI. V was cut by 6 bases and J by 2 bases, with 11 bases left in between. The CDR3 has 14 amino acids. CDR3 residues: CASREQGTGNTIYF. CDR3 DNA sequence: TGTGCCAGCAGAGAACAGGGCACTGGAAACACCATATATTTT.